The present T cell receptor (beta chain) was sequenced within a study of beta chain features in type 1 diabetes. Findings of the study overall: Whether TCRB rearrangement is influenced by HLA type went unresolved here. TCRB CDR3 length was moderately but significantly reduced in all four CD4+ subsets of Type 1 diabetes patients.

The V end was cut by 0 bases, the J end by 4 bases, with 10 bases between. The length of the CDR3 is 14 residues. CDR1 is SGDLS and CDR2 is YYNGEE in the germline V gene. Note on this clone: Its specificity is unknown.

TCRB transcripts that were expressed got sequenced, as all of the isolated RNA had been reverse transcribed. The data were produced by immunoSEQ multiplex PCR, yet TCRdb's version contains in-frame clones alone and is incomplete. This sample has around 25,000 clones; 68% occur once, and the top ten carry around 1.1%. Only one heparinised blood draw was taken per donor, and its volume averaged around 100 mL. Source material: stem cell memory CD4+ T cells from blood. The chain recombines TRBV9 with TRBJ1-2; no reliable D call. The receptor was isolated from a woman between 40 and 55 years old with type 1 diabetes. CDR3 DNA sequence: TGTGCCAGCAGCGTAGGACTTGCTGGCTATGGCTACACCTTC. Encoded protein: CASSVGLAGYGYTF.